This T cell receptor (beta chain) was sequenced in a study of shared clonotypes between healthy human individuals (dated by TCRdb to 2019 to 2021). Regarding the research as a whole: A few men and a couple of women, aged 18 to 49 years, made up the cohort. Per donor, leukapheresis produced somewhere between about 0.94 and 10 billion PBMCs. Blood TCR repertoires of 5 or 6 healthy adults were deeply sequenced to estimate repertoire size and the extent of clonotype sharing between individuals. For each donor, three plates each were used for CD4 naive and CD4 memory, two plates were used for CD8 naive, and one plate was used for CD8 memory. Different laboratories and diverse techniques were used to prepare libraries and sequence TCR repertoires, to increase sequencing depth and limit assay-specific biases. Study-wide findings and limitations: Naive subsets generally had larger estimated clonotype richness than memory subsets. The genetic and exposure-history diversity represented was limited by the small number of donors. Pairwise subsampling led to the expectation that sequencing depth would affect the degree of clonotype sharing among donors. Rarefaction of sorted-subset datasets indicated incomplete sequencing despite the large sequencing depth. Higher generation probabilities were observed for clonotypes shared by all four sorted-subset donors than for non-shared clonotypes. Sampling was limited to blood, and TCR repertoires in tissue likely differ from TCR repertoires in blood. Sharing across a few donors was observed for approximately 5% of naive CD4, about 3.2% of naive CD8, 2.3% of memory CD4, and around 0.4% of memory CD8 clonotypes.

Donors were healthy HIV-negative adults with no recently reported acute infections or vaccinations. All donors were Caucasian adults living in Nashville, Tennessee, USA. CD4+ T cells were enriched by magnetic negative selection; naive cells were then positively selected on CD45RA, and the negative fraction formed the memory subset. Blood was collected by leukapheresis, and PBMCs were isolated by Ficoll-Histopaque density gradient centrifugation and then cryopreserved in liquid nitrogen vapor phase. Analytical flow cytometry was used to check the purity and quantity of each magnetically sorted T cell population. Each sorted fraction had its genomic DNA isolated and then quantified by UV absorbance on a Nanodrop 2000c. TCR CDR3 regions were amplified from genomic DNA by multiplex PCR using the deep immunoSEQ assay. Extracted genomic DNA from each cell subset was spread evenly across all wells of several immunoSEQ 96-well plates, with each plate serving as a replicate. For sorted subsets, 200 to 250 ng of genomic DNA, equivalent to around 29,000 T cell genomes, went into each replicate PCR. The purified libraries were quantified using a Qubit 3.0 fluorometer, sized with a Bioanalyzer 2100, and then quantified again using the KAPA Library Quantification kit. Each immunoSEQ 96-well plate was sequenced on its own single-read 150-cycle Illumina NextSeq 550 flow cell. Per the source publication's procedure: The immunoSEQ output contained only junctional sequences without quality scores, so filtering could not match that applied to full-length reads. Sequences were annotated with PyIR, a Python wrapper for IgBLAST v1.9, using IMGT germline references to assign V/J genes and CDR3. Reads were removed for weak V/J assignments (E-value above 1e-6), missing CDR3, stop codons, out-of-frame junctions, or ambiguous translated residues. V3J clonotypes were defined as sequences sharing the same inferred V gene, J gene, and CDR3 amino acid sequence. The percentage overlap between two repertoires was calculated by dividing the number of shared unique clonotypes by the size of the smaller repertoire. Richness of each repertoire was evaluated using RTK rarefaction, the Chao1 estimator, and Recon v2.1 estimates of unobserved clonotypes. Generation probabilities were computed with OLGA for all TCRbeta clonotypes obtained by the gDNA method from a few donors. TCRdb took this table from immuneACCESS and kept in-frame rearrangements with V and J called. Such tables lack part of the clones; where checked against another copy, unresolved V genes explain under half of the gap, and the rest is unexplained. V and J calls and clone size are as listed in that table; D and trimming were resolved from the DNA. Within this sample are 2 million to 2.5 million clones, with 93% of them counted one time only. Jointly, the top ten make up approximately 0.37% of the sample.

For this clone: Its antigen remains undetermined. No quality values exist for individual bases; no much larger clone is one base distant.

Including the terminal cysteine and phenylalanine, the CDR3 comprises 15 residues. Here the CDR3 DNA is all that survives: 45 bases in frame from base 1. The V end gives up 3 bases and the J end 6 bases, leaving 6 bases in the junction not matched to a gene. CDR1 and CDR2 were assigned from the germline V gene as SGHAT and FQNNGV. The sequenced sample was naive CD4+ T cells from PBMCs. The cell subset or site label, as the study defines it: CD45RA+ positively selected. In this chain, TRBV11-2 is recombined with TRBJ2-2, and 8 junctional nucleotides match TRBD1. The clonotype was recovered from a man between 18 and 35 years old in good health. Some clones in this sample may be carry-over from other donors' samples. The CDR3 reads CASSLARGPPGELFF. The DNA reads TGTGCCAGCAGCTTGGCCAGGGGGCCCCCCGGGGAGCTGTTTTTT.